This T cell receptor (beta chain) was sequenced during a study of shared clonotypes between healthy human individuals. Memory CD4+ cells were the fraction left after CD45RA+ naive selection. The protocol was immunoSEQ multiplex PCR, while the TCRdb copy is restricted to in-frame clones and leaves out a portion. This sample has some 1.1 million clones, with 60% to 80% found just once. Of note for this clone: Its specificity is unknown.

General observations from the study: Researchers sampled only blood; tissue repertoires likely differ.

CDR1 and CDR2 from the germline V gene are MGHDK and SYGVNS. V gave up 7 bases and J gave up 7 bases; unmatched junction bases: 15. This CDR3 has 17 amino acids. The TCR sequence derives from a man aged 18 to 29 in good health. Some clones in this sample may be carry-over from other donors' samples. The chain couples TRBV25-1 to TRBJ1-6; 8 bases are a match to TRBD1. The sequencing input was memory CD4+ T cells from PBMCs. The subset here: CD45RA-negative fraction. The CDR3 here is CASNFPPLTGVNSPLHF. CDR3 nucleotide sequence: TGTGCCAGCAACTTCCCTCCATTGACAGGGGTAAATTCACCCCTCCACTTT.